This TCR beta chain was obtained from a study of T cell responses to AZD1222 COVID-19 vaccine (dated by TCRdb to about 2021). Regarding the complete study: TCR sequencing covered fewer than 250 trial participants: 200 to 220 given two doses of AZD1222 and around 26 given two doses of MenACWY control vaccine. Trial participants were enrolled by age into subgroups of 18-55, 56-69 and 70-plus years, and roughly 160, 29 and 62 TCR-sequenced participants, respectively, were included in these subgroups. Overall study outcomes, separate from this receptor: Most participants were white British and females outnumbered males, and the authors suggested that clonal diversity may have been underestimated. In the small 56-69-year group, the increase in depth fell short of significance, most likely because of low power. CD4 TCRs associated with the vaccine covered the entire spike protein, and the dominant responses were in regions 160-218 and 743-854. Conclusions about previously exposed vaccinees are limited, since just six or seven AZD1222 recipients were seropositive for SARS-CoV-2 at baseline. Epitopes outside the regions mutated in the B.1.351 and B.1.1.7 variants were reportedly recognized by nearly half of the unique spike-specific TCRs. After two AZD1222 doses, both the breadth and the depth of spike-specific TCRs were significantly higher than at day 0 and than in MenACWY recipients. Because no day 14 peak-response samples were available, the repertoires could be characterized only after the peak T cell response.

Reading the label with the study, this specimen's time point is: about 28 days (+/-7) after the second vaccine dose. AZD1222 recipients with second doses at about 4 weeks or about 12 weeks were pooled, because spike-specific TCR depth and breadth did not differ between schedules. Vaccinee samples were obtained from the UK trials COV001 and COV002, which included a single-blind randomized controlled phase 2/3 trial of AZD1222 (ChAdOx1 nCoV-19) in healthy adults. For TCRbeta chain sequencing, PBMC samples from trial participants were taken at day 0 and at day 28 after the second dose. Note on this clone: Its cognate antigen has yet to be identified. Base qualities are not at hand, and no much larger clone is one base apart.

The CDR3 regions of human TCRbeta chains were analyzed by immunosequencing. The original pipeline was this. TCRs in the repertoires were compared against a reference library of SARS-CoV-2-specific TCRs that had been generated with the MIRA antigen-specificity platform. Breadth was defined as the fraction of unique TCRs that were SARS-CoV-2-associated. Depth was defined as the fraction of total T cells that were SARS-CoV-2-associated. Using the MIRA data, each spike-specific TCR was assigned both to the spike region to which the TCR was reactive and to a CD4 or CD8 class. Log10-transformed breadth and depth values were compared by one-way ANOVA with Sidak's multiple comparisons tests. TCRdb limited this immuneACCESS table to in-frame rearrangements with V and J called. A share of clones is missing; checked studies link under half to unresolved V genes, and the rest is unexplained. The V and J calls and the clone size are those of that table, but D and trimming were determined from the DNA. The sample contains about 140,000 clones, 90% to 95% of them found a single time. In total, the top ten clones hold about 4% of the sample.

This receptor was taken from an adult who received the AZD1222 COVID-19 vaccine. The specimen comprised peripheral blood, sampled 28 days after the second AZD1222 dose.

This receptor has the CDR3 CASSPGDPNNYGYTF. At the DNA level, the sequence is TGTGCCAGCAGTCCAGGGGACCCCAATAACTATGGCTACACCTTC. This chain joins TRBV27 to TRBJ1-2; TRBD1 is perhaps the D gene, given 6 matching bases. For CDR1 and CDR2, the germline V gene (reference sequence) lists MNHEY and SMNVEV. Relative to germline, V is 5 bases shorter and J is 1 base shorter, with 14 bases between their ends. Including cysteine and phenylalanine, the CDR3 has 15 amino acids. Only CDR3 DNA remains: 45 bases, in frame from the first base.